These T cell receptor beta chains were read from a single sample in a study of cytomegalovirus exposure and HLA in healthy donors. Assay used: immunoSEQ multiplex PCR; TCRdb lists only in-frame clones, some missing. The data show approximately 100,000 clones, about 80% seen once. The sample consisted of PBMCs. Source of these receptors: a female donor in good health and CMV-seropositive. The CDR3 runs from the conserved cysteine through the conserved F or W. The D gene is left open where the match is weak. The size of a clone is reported for some rows only, either as once, few or many, or as a class for expanded clones.

.,TRBV28,.,TRBJ2-1,CASRAAGLGAGEQFF,TGTGCCAGCAGAGCCGCCGGGCTAGGGGCTGGGGAGCAGTTCTTC
once,TRBV18,.,TRBJ2-1,CASSPLFNEQFF,TGTGCCAGCTCACCTCTTTTCAATGAGCAGTTCTTC
once,TRBV5-1,.,TRBJ2-3,CASSLLADTQYF,TGCGCCAGCAGCTTGTTAGCAGATACGCAGTATTTT
.,TRBV10-3,TRBD1,TRBJ2-7,CAISARDRGTYEQYF,TGTGCCATCAGTGCCCGGGACAGGGGTACCTACGAGCAGTACTTC
.,TRBV18,TRBD1,TRBJ1-1,CASSRQGAPEAFF,TGTGCCAGCTCACGGCAGGGGGCTCCTGAAGCTTTCTTT
.,TRBV29-1,.,TRBJ1-2,CSVEVSRNYGYTF,TGCAGCGTTGAAGTGAGCCGAAACTATGGCTACACCTTC
.,TRBV10-1,.,TRBJ2-7,CASSARRGIDEQYF,TGCGCCAGCAGTGCACGTCGGGGGATCGACGAGCAGTACTTC
few,TRBV7-2,.,TRBJ1-2,CASSLAPLRQAYGYTF,TGTGCCAGCAGCTTAGCGCCTCTTCGGCAGGCGTATGGCTACACCTTC
.,TRBV6-1,.,TRBJ2-1,CASYGGGAYNEQFF,TGTGCCAGCTATGGGGGGGGCGCCTACAATGAGCAGTTCTTC
.,TRBV7-2,.,TRBJ2-3,CASSLGSGGRDTQYF,TGTGCCAGCAGCTTAGGTTCGGGGGGCCGGGATACGCAGTATTTT
.,TRBV7-2,TRBD1,TRBJ1-1,CASSYRQGPEAFF,TGTGCCAGCAGCTACCGACAGGGTCCTGAAGCTTTCTTT
.,TRBV28,.,TRBJ2-7,CASSLSGIIYEQYF,TGTGCCAGCAGTTTATCAGGGATTATTTACGAGCAGTACTTC
.,TRBV4-1,.,TRBJ2-5,CASSRYLTGDQETQYF,TGCGCCAGCAGCCGATACCTGACAGGCGACCAAGAGACCCAGTACTTC
.,TRBV27,TRBD1,TRBJ1-1,CASSLSPFGQGRVMNTEAFF,TGTGCCAGCAGTTTATCGCCCTTCGGACAGGGAAGGGTAATGAACACTGAAGCTTTCTTT
.,TRBV5-4,.,TRBJ2-5,CASSLGQQETQYF,TGTGCCAGCAGCTTGGGGCAGCAAGAGACCCAGTACTTC
few,TRBV2,TRBD1,TRBJ1-1,CASTYRDRNTEAFF,TGTGCCAGCACCTACCGGGACAGAAACACTGAAGCTTTCTTT
once,TRBV11-2,TRBD2,TRBJ2-7,CASSLASGLVPPYF,TGTGCCAGCAGCTTAGCCTCGGGACTAGTTCCCCCGTACTTC
.,TRBV7-2,.,TRBJ1-3,CASSYDSSGNTIYF,TGTGCCAGCAGCTACGACAGCTCTGGAAACACCATATATTTT
once,TRBV6-5,TRBD2,TRBJ2-1,CASSYSTSGGFNEQFF,TGTGCCAGCAGTTACTCGACTAGCGGGGGGTTCAATGAGCAGTTCTTC
.,TRBV4-1,.,TRBJ2-7,CASSRQTPYEQYF,TGCGCCAGCAGCCGACAGACTCCCTACGAGCAGTACTTC